The 14 T cell receptor beta chains listed next were all sequenced from one sample in a study of metastatic and nonmetastatic thyroid tumors. TCRdb re-called clones via MiXCR from the PCR reads. This sample has 15,000 to 20,000 clones, with around a sixth found just once. Patients underwent thyroid surgery, and none had received any treatment before it. The sample comprised blood. The receptors were sampled from a female donor with papillary thyroid cancer or a benign thyroid nodule (not recorded which). Some clones in this sample may be carry-over from other donors' samples.

This clone was counted many times. DNA for the CDR3: TGTGCCAGCAGGGGAGCCGGGCCCACCGAGCAGTACTTC. It translates to CASRGAGPTEQYF. The chain has TRBV2 and TRBJ2-7; possibly TRBD2 for D (5 bases). Looked up from germline, CDR1 is SNHLY and CDR2 is FYNNEI. Trimming cost V 6 bases and J 6 bases, with 15 bases left between them. This CDR3 comprises 13 residues.

This clone was seen at least ten times. The genes are TRBV7-9 and TRBJ2-1; unclear D gene. Deletions cut 8 bases from V and 1 base from J, with 12 bases between. The CDR3 loop spans 14 amino acids. Germline V lookup: CDR1 SEHNR, CDR2 FQNEAQ (reference sequence). CDR3 loop: CASERSVSYNEQFF. DNA of the CDR3: TGTGCCAGCGAGCGTTCGGTTTCCTACAATGAGCAGTTCTTC.

This clone was counted at least ten times. The chain couples TRBV24-1 to TRBJ2-1; D may be TRBD1 (6 bases). V gave up 4 bases and J gave up 14 bases, with 14 bases separating them. The V gene's germline CDR1 is KGHDR and CDR2 SFDVKD. The CDR3 spans 12 residues. Here the CDR3 DNA reads TGTGCCACCAGTGAGGGACAAAGGGCGGAGTTCTTC. It is translated as CATSEGQRAEFF.

Remarks on this clone: The junction and the germline gene differ at one end; a read error may be behind it. The V call is TRBV28, the J call TRBJ2-7; 11 nucleotides align to TRBD2. Germline V CDR1 and CDR2: MDHEN, SYDVKM. The CDR3 loop spans 15 amino acids. CDR3 DNA: TGTGCCAGCATTTTAATACTAGCGGGAGTCCACGAGCAGTACTTT. This codes for CASILILAGVHEQYF.

The rearrangement links TRBV19 to TRBJ2-7; D possibly corresponds to TRBD1 (6 bases). There are 16 residues in the CDR3. The germline V gene has CDR1 LNHDA and CDR2 SQIVND (reference sequence). V was cut by 10 bases and J by 2 bases, with 24 bases left in between. CDR3 region: CATPSSSGQPPYEQYF. The CDR3 coding sequence is TGTGCCACCCCGTCGAGCTCAGGACAGCCTCCCTACGAGCAGTACTTC.

By its share, this clone is medium-sized. V usage is TRBV6-5 and J usage is TRBJ2-7, with 8 bases aligning to TRBD2. The CDR3 spans 16 residues. Germline CDR1 MNHEY, CDR2 SVGAGI. V gave up 0 bases and J gave up 6 bases; unmatched junction bases: 10. The CDR3 coding sequence is TGTGCCAGCAGTTACTCCGTTACGGGAGGGCAAGGCGAGCAGTACTTC. Encoded protein: CASSYSVTGGQGEQYF.

This clone was picked up many times. The CDR3 loop reads CASTSGPIPRGNTIYF. DNA for the CDR3: TGTGCCAGTACCTCGGGACCGATCCCTCGTGGAAACACCATATATTTT. The chain uses TRBV19 and TRBJ1-3; tentative D call: TRBD1 (5 bases). There are 16 residues in the CDR3. CDR1 is LNHDA and CDR2 is SQIVND in the germline V gene (reference sequence). V lost 7 bases and J lost 3, with 19 bases in between.

The sample holds many counts of this clone. V gene TRBV20-1 combines with J gene TRBJ1-6; a possible D gene is TRBD1 (5 bases). V was trimmed by 6 bases and J by 7 bases, leaving 25 bases between them. From germline, CDR1 is DFQATT and CDR2 SNEGSKA (reference sequence). CDR3 length: 17 amino acids. For the CDR3, the DNA is TGCAGTGCCCTTTTAGTTGTGGGAGGGACGGTAAATTCACCCCTCCACTTT. Amino acid sequence: CSALLVVGGTVNSPLHF.

This clone was seen at least ten times. This chain joins TRBV20-1 and TRBJ1-5, with TRBD1 identical over 11 bases. CDR1 is DFQATT, CDR2 SNEGSKA, per germline (reference sequence). The CDR3 totals 15 residues. V lost 7 bases and J lost 6; bases outside the gene matches: 11. The DNA for the CDR3 is TGCAGTGGCTCAAGCACCGGGACAGGGGGTCAGCCCCAGCATTTT. This encodes CSGSSTGTGGQPQHF.

The CDR3, as DNA: TGCGCCAGCAGCTACGGACCCGATCACACAACTAATGAAAAACTGTTTTTT. This translates into CASSYGPDHTTNEKLFF. The chain combines TRBV5-1 with TRBJ1-4; D uncertain. The CDR3 loop spans 17 amino acids. Trimming removed 3 bases at V and 0 bases at J, with 15 bases between. Germline V lookup: CDR1 SGHRS, CDR2 YFSETQ.

The V call is TRBV12-3 or TRBV12-4, the J call TRBJ1-5; D possibly corresponds to TRBD1 (5 bases). V lost 5 bases and J 2 bases, leaving 16 bases between the germline ends. The CDR3 runs 16 residues. CDR3 sequence: CASSALLGRGNQPQHF. The CDR3 DNA reads TGTGCCAGCAGTGCCCTTTTGGGGCGGGGCAATCAGCCCCAGCATTTT.

This clone has a count of ten or more. The chain couples TRBV11-2 to TRBJ2-7; unclear D gene. Germline V CDR1 and CDR2: SGHAT, FQNNGV. V dropped 2 bases and J dropped 4 bases, with 15 bases sitting between them. There are 15 residues in the CDR3. CDR3 residues: CASSLRSLVSYEQYF. Written as DNA, the CDR3 is TGTGCCAGCAGCTTAAGATCGTTGGTGTCTTACGAGCAGTACTTC.

This clone counts as medium-sized. The V gene is TRBV5-1, the J gene TRBJ2-7; maybe TRBD1 (6 bases). In germline, CDR1 is SGHRS, CDR2 YFSETQ. The V and J ends lost 0 bases and 5 bases respectively, with 18 bases between them. The CDR3 length is 16 residues. The CDR3 reads CASSLEGQQGVDEQYF. The CDR3 bases are TGCGCCAGCAGCTTGGAGGGTCAACAGGGAGTCGACGAGCAGTACTTC.

This clone is categorized as medium-sized. The rearrangement links TRBV27 to TRBJ1-3, with unresolved D. The ends were cut back, 8 bases at V and 4 bases at J, with 18 bases in the middle. Germline V CDR1 and CDR2: MNHEY, SMNVEV (reference sequence). This CDR3 has 15 residues. The CDR3 DNA reads as TGTGCCAGCTCACCGGCCGGACTGTTGGGAAACACCATATATTTT. Protein sequence: CASSPAGLLGNTIYF.